The 23 T cell receptor beta chains given below trace back to one sample, sequenced in a study of T cell responses to AZD1222 COVID-19 vaccine. Sequenced by immunoSEQ multiplex PCR; TCRdb stores in-frame clones only, minus some. This sample carries roughly 120,000 clones, approximately 93% of them seen once, and the ten largest clones take over 2.5%. Sequencing used peripheral blood, obtained on day 0 of AZD1222 vaccination. These receptor sequences come from an adult in good health.

The rearrangement joins TRBV7-3 to TRBJ2-3; D call uncertain. Germline V gene data show CDR1 as SGHTA and CDR2 as FQGTGA. The CDR3 loop spans 14 amino acids. V dropped 1 base and J dropped 2 bases, with 7 bases sitting between them. For the CDR3, the DNA is TGTGCCAGCAGCTTAAGGGGATACACAGATACGCAGTATTTT. This encodes CASSLRGYTDTQYF.

This clone was found a few times. The chain couples TRBV1 to TRBJ2-7; TRBD2, as called in the table, went unchecked against the DNA. TRBV1 is flagged as a pseudogene. This CDR3 region has 13 residues. The CDR3 region is CTLPGSWGYEQYF. CDR3 in DNA: TGCACCTTGCCTGGGAGCTGGGGCTACGAGCAGTACTTC.

The rearrangement links TRBV11-2 to TRBJ1-4; D uncertain. Germline assignment: CDR1 SGHAT and CDR2 FQNNGV. CDR3 size: 15 residues. Deletions cut 3 bases from V and 0 bases from J, with 8 bases between. The CDR3 loop is CASSLRATTNEKLFF. CDR3 DNA sequence: TGTGCCAGCAGCTTGAGGGCTACAACTAATGAAAAACTGTTTTTT.

This chain uses TRBV15 with TRBJ1-5; D perhaps matches TRBD1 (5 bases). The CDR3 totals 15 residues. The germline V gene has CDR1 LNHNV and CDR2 YYDKDF (reference sequence). Trimming stripped 0 bases from V and 4 bases from J, with 10 bases between. In nucleotides, the CDR3 is TGTGCCACCAGCAGAGAAAGGGACCTAAATCAGCCCCAGCATTTT. This translates into CATSRERDLNQPQHF.

The gene calls are TRBV11-3 and TRBJ2-3; D is unclear. This CDR3 contains 13 residues. The V end lost 5 bases, the J end lost 6 bases, and 12 bases lay between the germline ends. From germline, CDR1 is SGHNT and CDR2 YENEEA. In nucleotides, the CDR3 is TGTGCCAGCAGCCCCATGGGCTTGGATACGCAGTATTTT. Translation gives CASSPMGLDTQYF.

The chain links TRBV6-5 to TRBJ1-5, with D unclear. CDR3 length: 14 residues. The V gene's germline CDR1 is MNHEY and CDR2 SVGAGI. V was pared by 4 bases and J by 2 bases, with 9 bases between. CDR3 sequence: CASSLTPGNQPQHF. CDR3 in DNA: TGTGCCAGCAGTTTGACTCCCGGCAATCAGCCCCAGCATTTT.

This clone was picked up one time. The chain links TRBV5-4 to TRBJ1-1; a possible D gene is TRBD1 (5 bases). CDR3 length: 13 residues. Trimming removed 0 bases from V and 11 bases from J, with 14 bases in between. Germline CDR1 reads SGHNT; CDR2 reads YYREEE (reference sequence). The CDR3 loop reads CASSLVGVTWAFF. The CDR3 nucleotides read TGTGCCAGCAGCTTGGTGGGGGTCACCTGGGCTTTCTTT. The whole variable domain, filled in from reference TRBV5-4 and TRBJ1-1, reads ETGVTQSPTHLIKTRGQQVTLRCSSQSGHNTVSWYQQALGQGPQFIFQYYREEENGRGNFPPRFSGLQFPNYSSELNVNALELDDSALYLCASSLVGVTWAFFGQGTRLTVV.

The rearrangement joins TRBV9 to TRBJ1-6; 9 bases fit TRBD1. Germline loops: CDR1 SGDLS, CDR2 YYNGEE. V shed 4 bases, J shed 4 bases, and the junction held 6 bases outside the gene matches. This CDR3 has 16 amino acids. The CDR3 sequence: CASSLGQGPYNSPLHF. The CDR3 bases are TGTGCCAGCAGCTTGGGACAGGGTCCTTATAATTCACCCCTCCACTTT.

The chain has TRBV28 and TRBJ1-3; 9 bases agree with TRBD1. This CDR3 has 17 residues. Looked up from germline, CDR1 is MDHEN and CDR2 is SYDVKM. The V and J ends lost 7 bases and 0 bases, in that order; junction bases with no gene match: 10. In DNA, the CDR3 is TGTGCCAGCAAAATACAGGGGGCCCTCTTCTCTGGAAACACCATATATTTT. Protein product: CASKIQGALFSGNTIYF.

The chain joins TRBV14 to TRBJ1-3, with unresolved D. V was pared by 6 bases and J by 2 bases, with 5 bases between. Germline CDR1 SGHDN, CDR2 FVKESK. The CDR3 has 12 residues. This CDR3 is CASSITGNTIYF. DNA of the CDR3: TGTGCCAGCAGTATTACTGGAAACACCATATATTTT.

V usage is TRBV5-6 and J usage is TRBJ2-7; D gene unclear. Per germline, CDR1 SGHDT and CDR2 YYEEEE. The CDR3 has 11 amino acids. Deletions cut 4 bases from V and 6 bases from J, with 8 bases between. The CDR3 region is CASSLGREQYF. Written as DNA, the CDR3 is TGTGCCAGCAGCCTGGGCCGCGAGCAGTACTTC.

This clone was recorded once. Germline and junction disagree at one end, which may indicate a read error. The chain combines TRBV7-7 with TRBJ2-2, with a possible D match to TRBD1 (5 bases). The CDR3 is 16 residues long. Germline V gives CDR1 SSHAT, CDR2 FNYEAQ (reference sequence). DNA for the CDR3: TGTGCTAGCAGCCACGGACACAACCGAGACACCGGGGAGCTGTTTTTT. This encodes CASSHGHNRDTGELFF.

Here the CDR3 reads CASSLGKREEPTDTQYF. CDR3 DNA sequence: TGTGCCAGCAGCTTAGGGAAGCGGGAGGAACCCACAGATACGCAGTATTTT. The chain couples TRBV11-3 to TRBJ2-3, with 9 nucleotides matching TRBD2. V lost 1 base to trimming and J lost 2 bases; unmatched junction nucleotides: 7. The CDR3 sequence is 17 residues long. Per germline, CDR1 SGHNT and CDR2 YENEEA.

V and J are TRBV25-1 and TRBJ1-1, with TRBD1 as a possible D gene (5 bases). Looked up from germline, CDR1 is MGHDK and CDR2 is SYGVNS. The CDR3 totals 14 residues. Trimming took off 0 bases at V and 3 bases at J, with 8 bases between the two ends. The CDR3 region has the DNA TGTGCCAGCAGTGAATATAGGGGCGACACTGAAGCTTTCTTT. Translated, it gives CASSEYRGDTEAFF.

CDR3 nucleotide sequence: TGCAGCGTATACTCCGGCGACAATGAGCAGTTCTTC. Translated: CSVYSGDNEQFF. The V gene is TRBV29-1, the J gene TRBJ2-1, with unresolved D. V gave up 6 bases and J gave up 5 bases, with 11 bases separating them. The CDR3 is made up of 12 amino acids. Germline V lookup: CDR1 SQVTM, CDR2 ANQGSEA.

J is TRBJ2-4 and V is TRBV3-1 (or the pseudogene TRBV3-2), with 11 bases fitting TRBD2. Germline assignment: CDR1 LGHDT and CDR2 YNNKEL (reference sequence). The ends lost 1 base at V and 0 bases at J; junction bases unmatched: 11. The CDR3 consists of 20 residues. The CDR3 nucleotides read TGTGCCAGCAGCCAAGGCACGGGACTAGCGGTAGGACTAGCCAAAAACATTCAGTACTTC. Translation gives CASSQGTGLAVGLAKNIQYF.

The chain uses TRBV10-1 and TRBJ2-1; no clear D. The CDR3 runs 12 residues. The germline gives CDR1 WNHNN, CDR2 SYGVQD (reference sequence). Trimming shortened V by 6 bases and J by 10 bases, and 13 bases separated the two germline ends. In nucleotides, the CDR3 is TGCGCCAGCAGCTTCTTTGGCAGGGAGCAGTTCTTC. Its translation is CASSFFGREQFF.

The chain links TRBV7-2 to TRBJ2-7; possible D gene TRBD2, 5 bases. CDR3 size: 14 residues. In germline, CDR1 is SGHTA, CDR2 FQGNSA. The ends were cut back, 1 base at V and 0 bases at J, with 7 bases in the middle. Here the CDR3 reads CASSLVASSYEQYF. In nucleotides, the CDR3 is TGTGCCAGCAGCTTAGTAGCGAGCTCCTACGAGCAGTACTTC. Full variable domain (remainder filled in from reference TRBV7-2 and TRBJ2-7): GAGVSQSPSNKVTEKGKDVELRCDPISGHTALYWYRQSLGQGLEFLIYFQGNSAPDKSGLPSDRFSAERTGGSVSTLTIQRTQQEDSAVYLCASSLVASSYEQYFGPGTRLTVT.

The J gene is TRBJ2-1, the V gene TRBV3-1 (or the pseudogene TRBV3-2); 7 bases align to TRBD2. Trimming removed 6 bases from V and 9 bases from J; junction bases left unmatched: 5. This CDR3 contains 12 residues. From germline, CDR1 is LGHDT and CDR2 YNNKEL (reference sequence). The CDR3 loop reads CASRAPGGEQFF. The CDR3 bases are TGTGCCAGCAGGGCGCCGGGGGGTGAGCAGTTCTTC.

V is TRBV27 and J is TRBJ2-2; D could derive from TRBD1 or TRBD2 (5 bases each). The CDR3 contains 13 residues. V was pared by 8 bases and J by 3 bases, with 10 bases between. Germline CDR1 MNHEY, CDR2 SMNVEV (reference sequence). CDR3 in amino acids: CASPGTDTGELFF. The DNA for the CDR3 is TGTGCCAGCCCGGGGACCGACACCGGGGAGCTGTTTTTT.

This sequence joins TRBV27 and TRBJ2-3, with 10 bases matching TRBD2. This CDR3 has 14 amino acids. Unmatched junction bases numbered 7, after V lost 7 bases and J lost 6 bases. The germline V gene encodes CDR1 MNHEY and CDR2 SMNVEV (reference sequence). The CDR3 sequence: CASTLAGAGDTQYF. The DNA of the CDR3 is TGTGCCAGCACCCTAGCGGGAGCGGGGGATACGCAGTATTTT.

The table lists this clone with a count of one. The V and J genes are TRBV28 and TRBJ2-5; D perhaps matches TRBD1 (6 bases). Trimming removed 6 bases at V and 3 bases at J, with 17 bases between. The germline CDR1 and CDR2 sequences are MDHEN and SYDVKM. The CDR3 is 15 amino acids. This CDR3 is CASSQGFGGKETQYF. As DNA, the CDR3 is TGTGCCAGCAGCCAGGGGTTTGGGGGAAAAGAGACCCAGTACTTC.

The rearrangement joins TRBV5-4 to TRBJ2-3; D is uncertain. The CDR3 is 15 amino acids. Germline CDR1 SGHNT, CDR2 YYREEE (reference sequence). V shed 4 bases and J shed 2 bases, with 14 bases lying between them. The CDR3: CASSPTPTNTDTQYF. CDR3 nucleotide sequence: TGTGCCAGCAGCCCCACCCCCACAAACACAGATACGCAGTATTTT.